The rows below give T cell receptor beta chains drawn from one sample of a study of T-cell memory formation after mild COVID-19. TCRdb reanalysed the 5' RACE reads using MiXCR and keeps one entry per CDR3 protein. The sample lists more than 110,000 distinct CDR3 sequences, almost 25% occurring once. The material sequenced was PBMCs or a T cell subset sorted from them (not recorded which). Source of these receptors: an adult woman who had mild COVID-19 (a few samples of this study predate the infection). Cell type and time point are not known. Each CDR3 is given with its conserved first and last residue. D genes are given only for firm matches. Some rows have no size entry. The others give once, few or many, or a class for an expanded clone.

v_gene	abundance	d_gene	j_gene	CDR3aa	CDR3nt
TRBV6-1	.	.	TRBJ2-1	CASSDGDEQFF	TGTGCCAGCAGTGACGGCGATGAGCAGTTCTTC
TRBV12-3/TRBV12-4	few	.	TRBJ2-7	CASSLAGQGSHEQYF	TGTGCCAGCAGTTTAGCGGGGCAGGGGAGCCACGAGCAGTACTTC
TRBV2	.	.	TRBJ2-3	CASSDATTFPSTDTQYF	TGTGCCAGCAGTGACGCGACTACGTTTCCTAGCACAGATACGCAGTATTTT
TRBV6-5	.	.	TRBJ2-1	CASSYWPNYNEQFF	TGTGCCAGCAGTTACTGGCCAAACTACAATGAGCAGTTCTTC
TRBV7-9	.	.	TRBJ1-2	CASSSSAGVSGYGYTF	TGTGCCAGCAGCTCCTCAGCGGGGGTGTCGGGCTATGGCTACACCTTC
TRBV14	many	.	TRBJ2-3	CASSQGGEFGDTQYF	TGTGCCAGCAGCCAAGGAGGGGAGTTTGGAGATACGCAGTATTTT
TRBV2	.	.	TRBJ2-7	CASSEVPGVEQYF	TGTGCCAGCAGTGAGGTACCCGGAGTCGAGCAGTACTTC
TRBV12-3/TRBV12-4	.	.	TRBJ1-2	CASSLDLGKANYGYTF	TGTGCCAGCAGTTTGGATCTGGGAAAAGCTAACTATGGCTACACCTTC
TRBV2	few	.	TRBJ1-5	CASSEEGNSNQPQHF	TGTGCCAGCAGTGAAGAGGGAAATAGCAATCAGCCCCAGCATTTT
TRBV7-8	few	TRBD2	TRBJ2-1	CASSNSGSSYNEQFF	TGTGCCAGCAGCAACAGCGGGAGCTCCTACAATGAGCAGTTCTTC
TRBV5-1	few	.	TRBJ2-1	CASSLGQDSYNEQFF	TGCGCCAGCAGCTTGGGGCAGGACTCCTACAATGAGCAGTTCTTC
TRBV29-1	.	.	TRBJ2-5	CSVEDPGQGYQETQYF	TGCAGCGTTGAAGATCCAGGGCAGGGGTACCAAGAGACCCAGTACTTC
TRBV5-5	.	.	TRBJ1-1	CASSPYGAPNTEAFF	TGTGCCAGCAGTCCGTACGGGGCCCCGAACACTGAAGCTTTCTTT
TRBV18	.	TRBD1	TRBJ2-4	CASSPRQGGYRDIQYF	TGTGCCAGCTCCCCCCGACAGGGGGGTTATCGGGACATTCAGTACTTC
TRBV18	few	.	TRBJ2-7	CASSGSANGGAEIFPVTYEQYF	TGTGCCAGCTCCGGAAGCGCTAATGGGGGGGCAGAAATATTCCCGGTGACTTACGAGCAGTACTTC
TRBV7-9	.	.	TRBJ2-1	CASSSGFGVSYNEQFF	TGTGCCAGCAGCTCAGGGTTTGGGGTGTCCTACAATGAGCAGTTCTTC
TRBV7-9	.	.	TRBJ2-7	CASSSNPGYSYEQYF	TGTGCCAGCAGCTCCAACCCAGGGTACTCCTACGAGCAGTACTTC
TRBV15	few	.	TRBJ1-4	CATSRDPRWIEKLFF	TGTGCCACCAGCAGAGATCCCCGGTGGATAGAAAAACTGTTTTTT
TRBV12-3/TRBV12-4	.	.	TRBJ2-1	CASSLGLAIEQFF	TGTGCCAGCAGTTTAGGGCTAGCTATTGAGCAGTTCTTC
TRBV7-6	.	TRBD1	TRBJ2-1	CASRPGQGPDEQFF	TGTGCCAGCAGACCCGGACAGGGTCCCGATGAGCAGTTCTTC
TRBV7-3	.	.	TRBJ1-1	CASSSLGNTEAFF	TGTGCCAGCAGCTCACTTGGGAACACTGAAGCTTTCTTT
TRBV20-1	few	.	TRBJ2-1	CSARDRIAAGRNNEQFF	TGCAGTGCTAGAGACCGGATTGCGGCAGGCAGAAACAATGAGCAGTTCTTC
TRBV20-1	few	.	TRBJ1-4	CSARDLSGEKANEKLFF	TGCAGTGCTAGAGATCTTTCAGGGGAGAAGGCTAATGAAAAACTGTTTTTT
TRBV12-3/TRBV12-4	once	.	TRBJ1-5	CASSYLGFNQPQHF	TGTGCCAGCAGTTATCTGGGGTTCAATCAGCCCCAGCATTTT
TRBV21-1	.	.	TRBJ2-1	CASSKSSRNEQFF	TGTGCCAGCAGCAAATCATCACGCAATGAGCAGTTCTTC
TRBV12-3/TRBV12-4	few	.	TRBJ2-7	CASSLRQIYEQYF	TGTGCCAGCAGTCTAAGACAGATCTACGAGCAGTACTTC
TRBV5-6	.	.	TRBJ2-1	CASSLGGGDSYNEQFF	TGTGCCAGCAGCTTGGGTGGAGGGGACTCCTACAATGAGCAGTTCTTC
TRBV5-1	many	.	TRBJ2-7	CASSLGGQPYEQYF	TGCGCCAGCAGCTTGGGGGGACAACCCTACGAGCAGTACTTC
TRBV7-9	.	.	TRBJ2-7	CASSLGVSAAYEKYF	TGTGCCAGCAGCTTAGGCGTTAGCGCGGCCTACGAGAAGTACTTC
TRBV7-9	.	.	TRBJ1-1	CASSQGANTEAFF	TGTGCCAGCAGCCAAGGGGCAAACACTGAAGCTTTCTTT
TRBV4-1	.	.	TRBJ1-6	CASSRVGPLANSPLHF	TGCGCCAGCAGCCGGGTCGGACCTCTAGCCAATTCACCCCTCCACTTT
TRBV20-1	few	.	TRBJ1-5	CSARPDGFGGQPQHF	TGCAGTGCTAGACCAGACGGATTCGGGGGTCAGCCCCAGCATTTT